A single sample is the source of the 18 T cell receptor beta chains below, sequenced in a study of cytomegalovirus exposure and HLA in healthy donors. Generated by immunoSEQ multiplex PCR, the TCRdb table keeps only in-frame clones and is missing some. The sample lists just over 65,000 clones, approximately 97% occurring once. The specimen was PBMCs. All receptors come from a woman under 30 in good health and CMV-seropositive.

V is TRBV11-2 and J is TRBJ2-1; D not resolved. CDR3 length: 13 amino acids. Per germline, CDR1 SGHAT and CDR2 FQNNGV. The germline V and J ends were trimmed by 2 bases and 8 bases, with 10 bases remaining between them. The CDR3, as DNA: TGTGCCAGCAGCTTATATGAGGTATATGAGCAGTTCTTC. It translates to CASSLYEVYEQFF.

V usage is TRBV7-8 and J usage is TRBJ2-7; D is undetermined. The CDR3 length is 13 residues. Per germline, CDR1 SGHVS and CDR2 FQNEAQ. The V and J ends lost 1 base and 1 base respectively, with 5 bases between them. CDR3 in amino acids: CASSLETSYEQYF. Written as DNA, the CDR3 is TGTGCCAGCAGCTTAGAGACTTCCTACGAGCAGTACTTC.

V usage is TRBV18 and J usage is TRBJ1-2; 8 nucleotides align to TRBD1. CDR1 and CDR2 (germline): KGHSH, LQKENI. This CDR3 has 16 residues. Trimming took 6 bases from V and 4 from J; bases not matched to a gene: 13. The CDR3 sequence is CASSPPGTGTGYGYTF. Here the CDR3 DNA reads TGTGCCAGCTCCCCTCCTGGGACAGGTACAGGCTATGGCTACACCTTC. The full variable domain, rest sourced from reference TRBV18 and TRBJ1-2, is NAGVMQNPRHLVRRRGQEARLRCSPMKGHSHVYWYRQLPEEGLKFMVYLQKENIIDESGMPKERFSAEFPKEGPSILRIQQVVRGDSAAYFCASSPPGTGTGYGYTFGSGTRLTVV.

The V and J genes are TRBV9 and TRBJ2-3, with D perhaps matching TRBD1 (6 bases). With 3 bases removed from V and 0 bases from J, the gap between germline ends came to 14 bases. Germline CDR1 reads SGDLS; CDR2 reads YYNGEE. This CDR3 has 16 residues. The CDR3 sequence is CASSEGQSSSTDTQYF. DNA for the CDR3: TGTGCCAGCAGCGAAGGACAGTCTTCTAGCACAGATACGCAGTATTTT.

The V gene is TRBV5-1, the J gene TRBJ1-2, with TRBD1 matching 12 bases. J gave up 10 bases and V 0 bases, and 10 bases lay outside the gene matches. The V gene's germline CDR1 is SGHRS and CDR2 YFSETQ. The CDR3 sequence is 16 residues long. Here the CDR3 reads CASSLAGQGAHGDYTF. CDR3 bases: TGCGCCAGCAGCTTGGCGGGACAGGGGGCGCATGGTGACTACACCTTC.

This chain links TRBV5-4 with TRBJ2-3, with TRBD2 matching over 10 bases. Germline lookup yields CDR1 SGHNT and CDR2 YYREEE (reference sequence). V shed 0 bases and J 7 bases; nucleotides not matched to a gene: 5. CDR3 size: 15 residues. The CDR3 bases are TGTGCCAGCAGCTTGGGTCTAGCGGGAGTAAATACGCAGTATTTT. This sequence encodes CASSLGLAGVNTQYF.

V gene TRBV19 combines with J gene TRBJ1-5; D not resolved. V was shortened by 3 bases and J by 7 bases, with 16 bases between the two germline ends. The germline CDR1 and CDR2 sequences are LNHDA and SQIVND (reference sequence). The CDR3 extends over 15 amino acids. In nucleotides, the CDR3 is TGTGCCAGTAGTATTGACCGGGGAGAACGCCAGCCCCAGCATTTT. This gives the protein CASSIDRGERQPQHF. Based on the CDR3 plus reference TRBV19 and TRBJ1-5, the full variable domain is DGGITQSPKYLFRKEGQNVTLSCEQNLNHDAMYWYRQDPGQGLRLIYYSQIVNDFQKGDIAEGYSVSREKKESFPLTVTSAQKNPTAFYLCASSIDRGERQPQHFGDGTRLSIL.

The chain combines TRBV19 with TRBJ2-7, with TRBD2 as a possible D gene (6 bases). Trimming took off 5 bases at V and 4 bases at J, with 12 bases between the two ends. Germline V lookup: CDR1 LNHDA, CDR2 SQIVND (reference sequence). CDR3 length equals 13 residues. The CDR3 spells CASSARDSYEQYF. CDR3 nucleotides: TGTGCCAGTAGTGCGCGGGATTCATACGAGCAGTACTTC.

The chain couples TRBV2 to TRBJ2-4, with 7 nucleotides matching TRBD1. This CDR3 has 15 amino acids. Trimming took 8 bases from V and 6 from J; bases not matched to a gene: 13. Germline CDR1 reads SNHLY; CDR2 reads FYNNEI. The CDR3 here is CASCLGQGETNIQYF. CDR3 coding DNA: TGTGCCAGCTGCTTAGGGCAGGGGGAGACAAACATTCAGTACTTC.

The gene calls are TRBV7-9 and TRBJ1-4; no firm D call. CDR1 and CDR2 (germline): SEHNR, FQNEAQ (reference sequence). This CDR3 has 16 amino acids. With 7 bases removed from V and 4 bases from J, the gap between germline ends came to 19 bases. CDR3 sequence reads: CASNPSWRTGNEKLFF. The CDR3 DNA reads TGTGCCAGCAACCCCTCGTGGCGGACTGGTAATGAAAAACTGTTTTTT. Drawing the rest from reference TRBV7-9 and TRBJ1-4, the complete variable domain is DTGVSQNPRHKITKRGQNVTFRCDPISEHNRLYWYRQTLGQGPEFLTYFQNEAQLEKSRLLSDRFSAERPKGSFSTLEIQRTEQGDSAMYLCASNPSWRTGNEKLFFGSGTQLSVL.

The chain uses TRBV11-3 and TRBJ1-1, with D unresolved. CDR3 size: 13 residues. V was shortened by 4 bases and J by 1 base, with 7 bases between the two germline ends. Germline V gives CDR1 SGHNT, CDR2 YENEEA. The CDR3 sequence is CASSSQQNTEAFF. The DNA of the CDR3 is TGTGCCAGCAGCTCTCAACAGAACACTGAAGCTTTCTTT.

The genes are TRBV7-3 and TRBJ2-7, with 9 nucleotides matching TRBD2. V shed 7 bases and J 2 bases; nucleotides not matched to a gene: 6. Germline V CDR1 and CDR2: SGHTA, FQGTGA. CDR3 length equals 14 residues. DNA for the CDR3: TGTGCCAGCATGCGACTAGCGGAGGCCTACGAGCAGTACTTC. Its protein product is CASMRLAEAYEQYF.

The chain has TRBV27 and TRBJ2-3; TRBD2 aligns across 8 bases. CDR1 and CDR2 from the germline V gene are MNHEY and SMNVEV (reference sequence). The V segment lost 0 bases and the J segment 6 bases; nucleotides outside the gene matches: 14. The CDR3 is made up of 18 amino acids. CDR3 residues: CASSLSISSGRSPDTQYF. In DNA, the CDR3 is TGTGCCAGCAGTTTATCGATTTCCAGCGGGAGATCACCGGATACGCAGTATTTT.

The chain has TRBV6-6 and TRBJ2-3, with 7 bases lining up with TRBD1. CDR1 is MNHNY and CDR2 is SVGAGI in the germline V gene (reference sequence). The CDR3 has 13 residues. Trimming cost V 3 bases and J 6 bases; bases outside gene matches: 3. CDR3: CASSYEGADTQYF. The CDR3 coding sequence is TGTGCCAGCAGTTATGAGGGGGCTGATACGCAGTATTTT.

V is TRBV6-6 and J is TRBJ1-2, with 10 positions matching TRBD1. Germline-derived CDR1 and CDR2 are MNHNY and SVGAGI (reference sequence). J lost 8 bases, V lost 4 bases, and 10 bases had no gene match. The CDR3 loop spans 15 amino acids. CDR3 coding DNA: TGTGCCAGCAGTTCCACCGGGACAGGGGAAGGAGGCTACACCTTC. Its protein product is CASSSTGTGEGGYTF.

The chain joins TRBV4-1 to TRBJ1-1; the D gene is possibly TRBD1 (5 bases). V was clipped by 6 bases and J by 0 bases, with 14 bases between them. The germline V gene encodes CDR1 MGHRA and CDR2 YSYEKL. This CDR3 is built from 15 residues. CDR3 sequence: CASRTQGSVNTEAFF. DNA of the CDR3: TGCGCCAGCAGAACCCAGGGTAGTGTGAACACTGAAGCTTTCTTT.

The gene calls are TRBV21-1 and TRBJ2-5; TRBD1, the table's D call, lacks a check against the DNA. TRBV21-1 is a recognized pseudogene. The CDR3 extends over 19 amino acids. In nucleotides, the CDR3 is TGTGCCAGCAGCAAAGACGGGCGTCGGAGGGACAGAGTAAAAGAGACCCAGTACTTC. Amino acid sequence: CASSKDGRRRDRVKETQYF.

The V and J genes are TRBV9 and TRBJ1-2; TRBD1 matches 10 bases. The length of the CDR3 is 14 residues. Germline CDR1 reads SGDLS; CDR2 reads YYNGEE. V was pared by 7 bases and J by 3 bases, with 6 bases of the junction left unmatched. Written as DNA, the CDR3 is TGTGCCAGCGACAGGGGGCTAGGTGACTATGGCTACACCTTC. Protein sequence: CASDRGLGDYGYTF.